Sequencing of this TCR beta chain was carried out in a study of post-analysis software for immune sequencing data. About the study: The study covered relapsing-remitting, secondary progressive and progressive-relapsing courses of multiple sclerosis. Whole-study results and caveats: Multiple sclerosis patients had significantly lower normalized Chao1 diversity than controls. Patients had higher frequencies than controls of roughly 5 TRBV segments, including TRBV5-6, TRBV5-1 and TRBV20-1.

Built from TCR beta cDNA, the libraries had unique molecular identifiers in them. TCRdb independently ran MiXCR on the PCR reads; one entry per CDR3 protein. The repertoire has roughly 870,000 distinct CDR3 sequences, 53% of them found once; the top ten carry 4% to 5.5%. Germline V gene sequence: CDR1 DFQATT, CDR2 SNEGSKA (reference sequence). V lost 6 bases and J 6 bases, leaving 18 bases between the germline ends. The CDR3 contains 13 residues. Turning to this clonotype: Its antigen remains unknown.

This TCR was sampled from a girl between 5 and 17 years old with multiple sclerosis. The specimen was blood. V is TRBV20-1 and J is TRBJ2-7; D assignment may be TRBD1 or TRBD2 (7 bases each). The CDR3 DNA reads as TGCAGTGCCTGGGGAGGGACAGCAAGCGAGCAGTACTTC. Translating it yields CSAWGGTASEQYF.